This TCR beta chain was identified during a study of T-cell memory formation after mild COVID-19. Study at large: Each donor largely had its own TCR clusters.

Germline CDR1 and CDR2: SGHVS and FNYEAQ. V lost 1 base, J lost 8 bases, and 11 bases lay in between. The CDR3 runs to 13 residues. Study-wide results and limits: Balance between CD4 and CD8 was seen in clones contracting day 15 to 85, and a CD4+ lean was seen in later expanders. Contracting CD4+ clones sat mainly in CM and EM; CD8+ in EMRA. Proof of SARS-CoV-2 specificity was absent for the second-wave clones that crested on day 37.

TCRdb reprocessed the 5' RACE reads via MiXCR and lists one record per CDR3 protein. The sample shows around 140,000 distinct CDR3 sequences, about a fifth of them seen only once. A word on this clonotype: Its cognate antigen is unknown.

The source material was PBMCs or a T cell subset sorted from them (not recorded which). V gene TRBV7-6 combines with J gene TRBJ1-2, with D tentatively TRBD1 (5 bases). The clonotype was recovered from an adult woman who had mild COVID-19 (a few samples of this study predate the infection). Cell type and time point are not known. The CDR3 coding sequence is TGTGCCAGCAGCTTAGTGTCAGGGAACGGCTACACCTTC. Translation: CASSLVSGNGYTF. The whole variable domain, filled in from reference TRBV7-6 and TRBJ1-2, reads GAGVSQSPRYKVTKRGQDVALRCDPISGHVSLYWYRQALGQGPEFLTYFNYEAQQDKSGLPNDRFSAERPEGSISTLTIQRTEQRDSAMYRCASSLVSGNGYTFGSGTRLTVV.